This T cell receptor beta chain stems from a study of blood T cells in healthy people across ages. The CDR3 length is 13 residues. Germline V gene data show CDR1 as SGHKS and CDR2 as YYEKEE (reference sequence). V lost 7 bases to trimming and J lost 4 bases, with 14 bases between them. PCR was performed a second time for about 7 to 11 cycles using a sample-barcoded 5' primer and a J-beta primer mix. TCRdb itself ran the 5' RACE reads through MiXCR, one entry per CDR3 protein. The table includes 1,300,000 or so distinct CDR3 sequences, 55% to 75% detected once. The chain links TRBV5-5 to TRBJ1-2, with D possibly matching TRBD1 (5 bases). The origin of this receptor is a man younger than 35 in good health. The material sequenced was blood. The CDR3 region has the DNA TGTGCCAGCTTCGCTTCCGGGGGCTATGGCTACACCTTC. Encoded protein: CASFASGGYGYTF.